This TCR beta chain was observed in a study of cytomegalovirus exposure and HLA in healthy donors. Study-wide points: The authors reported that TCR beta sequences could predict HLA-A and HLA-B alleles. These predictions were accurate for most subjects in the first cohort. According to the study, some 160 TCR beta chains were cytomegalovirus-associated. Likely technical artifact: a cluster of highly shared sequence variants.

A word on this clone: Its antigen is not identified.

The PCR made use of 60 Vbeta and 13 Jbeta primers. Measured with immunoSEQ multiplex PCR; TCRdb has only the in-frame clones, and not every one. The sample gives under 150,000 clones, around 80% of which show up once; less than 2.5% is in the top ten. Trimming took off 5 bases at V and 3 bases at J, with 19 bases between the two ends. The CDR3 is 16 amino acids. Germline loops: CDR1 MNHEY, CDR2 SMNVEV (reference sequence). This chain connects TRBV27 to TRBJ1-1, with D possibly being TRBD1 (6 bases). The TCR sequence derives from a boy aged 2 to 9 in good health and CMV-seronegative. The sample consisted of PBMCs. The CDR3 region has the DNA TGTGCCAGCAGTCAACAGGGCACTCAGTGGGACACTGAAGCTTTCTTT. This codes for CASSQQGTQWDTEAFF.